The clone carrying this T cell receptor (beta chain) has a count of ten or more. Preparation of the TCRbeta library involved a method that used unique molecular identifiers. A single record per CDR3 protein comes from TCRdb applying MiXCR to the PCR reads. Of fewer than 90,000 distinct CDR3 sequences detected, 7.3% appear once; the ten largest clones hold approximately 2.3%. These data come from a study of T-cell reconstitution after alpha-beta-depleted transplantation in children. V was trimmed by 7 bases and J by 4 bases, leaving 20 bases between them. The germline V gene has CDR1 MNHEY and CDR2 SVGAGI. The CDR3 consists of 16 residues.

The chain joins TRBV6-5 to TRBJ2-4; D is perhaps TRBD1 or TRBD2 (7 bases each). The specimen comprised PBMCs from the stem cell graft donor, sampled from the stem cell graft. The source of this sequence is a human donor who donated a stem cell graft to a child with acute lymphoblastic leukemia. The CDR3 DNA sequence: TGTGCCAGCACCTCTAAGAGGGGGCGGGAGAAAAACATTCAGTACTTC. Its protein product is CASTSKRGREKNIQYF.